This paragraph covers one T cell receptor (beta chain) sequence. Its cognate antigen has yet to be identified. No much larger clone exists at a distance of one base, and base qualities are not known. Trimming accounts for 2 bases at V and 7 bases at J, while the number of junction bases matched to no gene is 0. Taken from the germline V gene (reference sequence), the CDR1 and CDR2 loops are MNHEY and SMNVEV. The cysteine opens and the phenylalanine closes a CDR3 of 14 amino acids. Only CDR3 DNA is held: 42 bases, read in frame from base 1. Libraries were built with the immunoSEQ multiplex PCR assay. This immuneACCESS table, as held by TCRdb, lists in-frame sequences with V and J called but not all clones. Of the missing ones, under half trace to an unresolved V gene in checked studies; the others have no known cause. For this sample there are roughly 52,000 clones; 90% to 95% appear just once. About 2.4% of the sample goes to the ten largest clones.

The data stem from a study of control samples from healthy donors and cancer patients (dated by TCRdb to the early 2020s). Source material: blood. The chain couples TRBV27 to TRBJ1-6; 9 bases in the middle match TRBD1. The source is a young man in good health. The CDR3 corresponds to CASSLGTGNSPLHF. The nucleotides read TGTGCCAGCAGTTTAGGGACAGGGAATTCACCCCTCCACTTT.